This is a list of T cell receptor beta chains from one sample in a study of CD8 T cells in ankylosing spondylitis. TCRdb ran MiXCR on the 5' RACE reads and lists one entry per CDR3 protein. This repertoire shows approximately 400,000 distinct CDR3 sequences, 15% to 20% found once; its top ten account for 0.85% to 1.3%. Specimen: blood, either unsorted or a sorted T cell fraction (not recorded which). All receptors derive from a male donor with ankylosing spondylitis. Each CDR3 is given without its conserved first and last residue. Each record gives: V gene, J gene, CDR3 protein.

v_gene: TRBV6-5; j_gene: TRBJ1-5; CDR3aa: ASIYDGNNQPQH
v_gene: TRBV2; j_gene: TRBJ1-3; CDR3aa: ASSDGRISGNTIY
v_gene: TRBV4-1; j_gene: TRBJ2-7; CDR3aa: ASSQGREPVYEQY
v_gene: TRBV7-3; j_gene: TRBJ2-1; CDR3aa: ASSSGTSGPGLDEQF
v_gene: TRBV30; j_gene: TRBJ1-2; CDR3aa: AWSQGAPNYGYT
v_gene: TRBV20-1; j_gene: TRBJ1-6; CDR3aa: SAAVAGGGRNSPLH
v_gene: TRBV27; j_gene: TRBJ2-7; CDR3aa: ASSWPRSYEEQY
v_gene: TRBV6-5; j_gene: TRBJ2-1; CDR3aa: ASSYSGLAGGHEQF
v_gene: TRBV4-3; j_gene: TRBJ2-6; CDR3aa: ASSQGTSGSGANVLT
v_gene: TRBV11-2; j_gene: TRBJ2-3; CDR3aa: ASSFRNPTYTDTQY
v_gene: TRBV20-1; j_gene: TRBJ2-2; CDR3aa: SARSLAANTGELF
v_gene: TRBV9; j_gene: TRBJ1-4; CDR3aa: ASSPLGEKLF
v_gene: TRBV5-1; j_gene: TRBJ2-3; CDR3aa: ASAVRAADTQY
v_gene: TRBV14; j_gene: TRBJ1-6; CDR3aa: ASSPGTGIRPLH
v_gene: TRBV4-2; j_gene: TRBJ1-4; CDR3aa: ASSQATEGYRGRKEKLF
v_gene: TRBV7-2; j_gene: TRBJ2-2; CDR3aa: ASSLVGLANTGELF
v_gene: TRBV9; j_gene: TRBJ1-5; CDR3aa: ASSVEGVSNQPQH
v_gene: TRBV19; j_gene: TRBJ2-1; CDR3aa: ASSIVGNEQF
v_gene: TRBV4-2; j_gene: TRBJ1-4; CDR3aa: ASSQDGQGANEKLF
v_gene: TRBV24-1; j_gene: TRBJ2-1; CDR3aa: ATSDSSGHPSYNEQF
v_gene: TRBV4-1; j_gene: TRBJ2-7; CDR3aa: ASSQALAGLTYEQY
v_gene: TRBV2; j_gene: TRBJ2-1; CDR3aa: ASSYRDISGEQF
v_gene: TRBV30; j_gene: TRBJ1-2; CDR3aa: AYYSWGRGYGYT
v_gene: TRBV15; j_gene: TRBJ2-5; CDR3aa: ATSRDGQGKETQY
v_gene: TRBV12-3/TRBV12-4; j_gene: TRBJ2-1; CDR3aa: ASSLEGRGGFNEQF
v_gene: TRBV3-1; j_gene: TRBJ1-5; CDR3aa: ASSQSRGNQPQH
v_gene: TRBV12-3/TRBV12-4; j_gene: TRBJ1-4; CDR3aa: ASRQGRTNEKLF
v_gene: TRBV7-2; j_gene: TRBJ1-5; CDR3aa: ASSKQNSNQPQH
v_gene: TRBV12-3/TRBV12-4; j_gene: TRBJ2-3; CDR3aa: ASSDPRDRDTDTQY
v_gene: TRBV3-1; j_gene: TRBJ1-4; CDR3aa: ASSQRSGNEKLF
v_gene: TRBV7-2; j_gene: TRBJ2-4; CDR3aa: ASSPQGAGSREQY
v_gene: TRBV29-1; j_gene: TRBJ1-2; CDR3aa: SVRQKYGYT
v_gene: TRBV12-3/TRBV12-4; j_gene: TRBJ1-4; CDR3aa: ASSLGQAGEKLF
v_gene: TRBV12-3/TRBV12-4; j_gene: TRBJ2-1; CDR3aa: ASSPGTRGGEQF
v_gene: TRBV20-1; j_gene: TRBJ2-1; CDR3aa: SAIQVAGSGGHYNEQF
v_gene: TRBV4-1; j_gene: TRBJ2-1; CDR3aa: ASSQARIPSSTSHNEQF
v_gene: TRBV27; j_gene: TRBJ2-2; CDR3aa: ASSYGFGGVLTGELF
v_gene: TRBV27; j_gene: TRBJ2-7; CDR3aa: ASKPGTATHEQY
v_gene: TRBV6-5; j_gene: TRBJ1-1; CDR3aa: ASRLDRGVTEAF
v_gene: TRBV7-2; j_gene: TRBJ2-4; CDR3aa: ASSRDFHLAKNIQY
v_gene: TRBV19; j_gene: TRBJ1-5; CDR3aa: ASSRPSINQPQH
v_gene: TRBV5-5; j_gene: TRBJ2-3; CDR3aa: ASSYISGQTITDTQY
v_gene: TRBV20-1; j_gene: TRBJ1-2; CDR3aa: SADGTGRNYGYT
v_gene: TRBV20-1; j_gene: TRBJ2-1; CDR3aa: SAGTGNEQF